This T cell receptor beta chain emerged from a study of identical twins. Findings and caveats of the study: Out-of-frame beta chain sequences displayed weaker excess sharing between twins.

Template switching (which added a universal primer site) was used, and cDNA carried unique molecular identifiers. MiXCR, applied by TCRdb to the 5' RACE reads, yields one record per CDR3 protein. The repertoire consists of roughly 190,000 distinct CDR3 sequences, with around a sixth occurring once and the leading ten covering about 38%. Turning to this clonotype: Antigen unknown.

This sample was also put to use in a study of T cells expressing NK-cell markers. That paper adds: Sorting of alpha-beta TCR T cells alone was achieved in several experiments with an anti-gamma-delta TCR antibody.

Sequencing used CD8+ T cells sorted from blood. The receptor comes from a woman younger than 30 in good health.

In nucleotides, the CDR3 is TGCAGTGCTAGGTCACCCGTCGCGCGGGGGTGGTACAATGAGCAGTTCTTC. It codes for CSARSPVARGWYNEQFF. J is TRBJ2-1 and V is TRBV20-1; 7 bases fit TRBD2. CDR1 and CDR2 (germline): DFQATT, SNEGSKA (reference sequence). Trimming removed 3 bases from V and 4 bases from J; junction bases left unmatched: 15. This CDR3 has 17 amino acids.